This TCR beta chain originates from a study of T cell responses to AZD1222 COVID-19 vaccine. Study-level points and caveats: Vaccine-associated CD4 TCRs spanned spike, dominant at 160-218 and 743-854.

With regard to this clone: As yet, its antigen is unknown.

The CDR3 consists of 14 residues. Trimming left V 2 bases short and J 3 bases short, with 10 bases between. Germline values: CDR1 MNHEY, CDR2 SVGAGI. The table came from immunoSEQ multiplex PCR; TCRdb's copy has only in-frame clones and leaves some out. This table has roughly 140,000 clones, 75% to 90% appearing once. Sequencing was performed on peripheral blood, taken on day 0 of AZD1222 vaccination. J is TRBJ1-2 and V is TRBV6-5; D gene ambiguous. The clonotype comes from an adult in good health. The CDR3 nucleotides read TGTGCCAGCAGTTACCGCAGTCCGGACTATGGCTACACCTTC. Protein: CASSYRSPDYGYTF.